A selection of T cell receptor beta chains follows, all from one sample in a study of shared clonotypes between healthy human individuals. Libraries were prepared by immunoSEQ multiplex PCR; TCRdb keeps only in-frame clonotypes and omits some of them. Of some 2 million clones listed, around 96% are singletons. The sequenced material came from naive CD8+ T cells sorted from blood. Every receptor here comes from a man younger than 35 in good health. CDR3s include the opening cysteine and the closing phenylalanine or tryptophan. D genes are given only for firm matches. Expanded clones are given a class, and other clones once, few, many or no size at all.

D	size	J	V	CDR3	DNA
-	-	TRBJ2-7	TRBV6-5	CASSYHGDHQVEQYF	TGTGCCAGCAGTTATCATGGTGACCACCAAGTGGAGCAGTACTTC
-	-	TRBJ2-7	TRBV6-5	CASSYTGSSYEQYF	TGTGCCAGCAGTTACACGGGCTCCTCCTACGAGCAGTACTTC
TRBD1	-	TRBJ2-2	TRBV4-2	CASSQDPDRGDTGELFF	TGTGCCAGCAGCCAAGATCCTGACAGGGGTGACACCGGGGAGCTGTTTTTT
TRBD1	-	TRBJ2-1	TRBV30	CAWGRQGNEQFF	TGTGCCTGGGGCAGACAGGGCAATGAGCAGTTCTTC
TRBD2	once	TRBJ2-7	TRBV7-9	CASSSQTMTSGSIYEQYF	TGTGCCAGCAGCTCCCAAACGATGACTAGCGGGAGTATCTACGAGCAGTACTTC
-	-	TRBJ2-7	TRBV6-5	CASSYRGPLYEQYF	TGTGCCAGCAGTTACCGGGGTCCCCTCTACGAGCAGTACTTC
TRBD1	-	TRBJ2-7	TRBV27	CASSLYGDRVKVPYEQYF	TGTGCCAGCAGTTTATATGGGGACAGGGTGAAAGTTCCGTACGAGCAGTACTTC
-	-	TRBJ2-2	TRBV5-6	CASTDQGENTGELFF	TGTGCCAGCACCGACCAGGGAGAAAACACCGGGGAGCTGTTTTTT
TRBD1	-	TRBJ2-7	TRBV5-6	CASSFGTGSTEQYF	TGTGCCAGCAGCTTCGGGACAGGGTCGACCGAGCAGTACTTC
TRBD2	-	TRBJ2-5	TRBV25-1	CASSGAEDSGSRYF	TGTGCCAGCAGTGGGGCCGAGGATAGCGGGAGTCGGTACTTC
-	-	TRBJ1-3	TRBV28	CASSSLGGGFSGNTIYF	TGTGCCAGCAGTTCCCTAGGGGGGGGTTTCTCTGGAAACACCATATATTTT
-	-	TRBJ2-7	TRBV19	CASSPAGTHYEQYF	TGTGCCAGTAGTCCCGCCGGGACCCACTACGAGCAGTACTTC
-	-	TRBJ2-7	TRBV2	CASIPGRGGDEQYF	TGTGCCAGCATTCCAGGCAGGGGAGGCGACGAGCAGTACTTC
-	-	TRBJ2-2	TRBV7-9	CASSPGGGASGTGELFF	TGTGCCAGCAGCCCTGGAGGGGGGGCCTCGGGCACCGGGGAGCTGTTTTTT
-	-	TRBJ2-1	TRBV7-9	CASSPRGGDEQFF	TGTGCCAGCAGCCCAAGAGGGGGTGATGAGCAGTTCTTC
TRBD1	-	TRBJ1-2	TRBV4-1	CASRTGDYGYTF	TGCGCCAGCAGGACAGGGGACTATGGCTACACCTTC
-	-	TRBJ2-3	TRBV10-1	CASSETVPDTQYF	TGCGCCAGCAGTGAAACGGTCCCGGATACGCAGTATTTT
TRBD1	-	TRBJ1-6	TRBV7-9	CASSSGTGGLGSPLHF	TGTGCCAGCAGCTCCGGGACAGGGGGACTCGGATCACCCCTCCACTTT
TRBD1	-	TRBJ1-2	TRBV5-1	CASSSSVTGRGKNGYTF	TGCGCCAGCAGCTCTTCTGTGACAGGGAGGGGGAAAAATGGCTACACCTTC
TRBD2	-	TRBJ2-1	TRBV6-6	CASRPPGTMNEQFF	TGTGCCAGCAGGCCCCCAGGGACTATGAATGAGCAGTTCTTC
TRBD1	-	TRBJ1-6	TRBV6-5	CASRGQSNSPLHF	TGTGCCAGCAGGGGACAGAGCAATTCACCCCTCCACTTT
-	-	TRBJ1-2	TRBV19	CASSTRQVDYTF	TGTGCCAGTAGTACAAGACAGGTTGACTACACCTTC
-	-	TRBJ2-7	TRBV6-1	CASSDLGASEQYF	TGTGCCAGCAGTGATTTAGGTGCAAGCGAGCAGTACTTC
-	once	TRBJ2-7	TRBV30	CAWSRGSEQYF	TGTGCCTGGAGTAGGGGGTCCGAGCAGTACTTC
TRBD2	-	TRBJ2-3	TRBV4-1	CASSHQTSGGAEDTQYF	TGCGCCAGCAGCCACCAGACTAGCGGGGGGGCGGAAGATACGCAGTATTTT
-	-	TRBJ2-7	TRBV5-1	CASSLYGPLEGINEQYF	TGCGCCAGCAGCCTTTATGGCCCTTTGGAGGGGATCAACGAGCAGTACTTC
TRBD1	-	TRBJ2-3	TRBV18	CASSPRFGQGGLSGGTDTQYF	TGTGCCAGCTCACCACGCTTCGGACAGGGAGGACTTAGCGGTGGCACAGATACGCAGTATTTT
-	-	TRBJ1-1	TRBV6-1	CASSEGMWGNTEAFF	TGTGCCAGCAGTGAAGGAATGTGGGGGAACACTGAAGCTTTCTTT
-	-	TRBJ2-7	TRBV14	CASSQETDRFYEQYF	TGTGCCAGCAGCCAAGAAACTGACAGGTTCTACGAGCAGTACTTC